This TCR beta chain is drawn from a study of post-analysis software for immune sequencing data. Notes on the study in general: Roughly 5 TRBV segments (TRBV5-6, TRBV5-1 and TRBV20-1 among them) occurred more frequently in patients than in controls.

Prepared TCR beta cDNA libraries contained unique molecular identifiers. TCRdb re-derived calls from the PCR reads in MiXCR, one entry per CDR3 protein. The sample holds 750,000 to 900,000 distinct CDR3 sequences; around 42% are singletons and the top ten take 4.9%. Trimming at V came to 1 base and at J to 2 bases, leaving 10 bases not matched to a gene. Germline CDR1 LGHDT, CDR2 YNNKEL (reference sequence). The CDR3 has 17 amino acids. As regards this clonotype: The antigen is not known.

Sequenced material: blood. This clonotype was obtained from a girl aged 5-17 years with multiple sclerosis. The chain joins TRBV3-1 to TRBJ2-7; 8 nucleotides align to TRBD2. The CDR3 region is CASSQVGAGGFPYEQYF. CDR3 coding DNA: TGTGCCAGCAGCCAAGTGGGGGCGGGAGGATTCCCCTACGAGCAGTACTTC.